This T cell receptor beta chain was found in a study of T cells in Graves' hyperthyroidism and ophthalmopathy. Amplified TCR beta CDR3 regions derived from RNA transcripts. An initial round of RT-PCR targeting the TCR CDR3 relied on the HTBI primer set. TCRdb fed the multiplex PCR reads into MiXCR, producing one record per CDR3 protein. Of some 180,000 distinct CDR3 sequences in the sample, about a sixth were seen once. This clonotype showed up just a few times. CDR3 size: 16 residues. V lost 0 bases and J lost 5, with 13 bases in between. Looked up from germline, CDR1 is MNHEY and CDR2 is SVGAGI. Sample: blood. This receptor was identified in a woman in her fifties or sixties with Graves' hyperthyroidism. The chain is built from TRBV6-5 and TRBJ1-4, with TRBD1 as a possible D gene (5 bases). The DNA of the CDR3 is TGTGCCAGCAGTTACTCGGGCCAGGGCAGCAATGAAAAACTGTTTTTT. Translated, it gives CASSYSGQGSNEKLFF.